This section outlines one T cell receptor beta chain sequence together with its context. Individuals drawn from 20 to 25 US areas were roughly 18 to 100 years old. The study assigned cohorts using participant-reported clinical history. Original methodology: Amplification of reference gene primers was used by the study to estimate nucleated cell counts. The assay was immunoSEQ multiplex PCR, and TCRdb's table has in-frame clones only and misses some. The V and J calls and clone size come from that table; D and trimming were worked out from the DNA. The profile covers 200,000 to 300,000 clones, with about nine tenths appearing a single time and 2% to 3% taken by the ten largest. This record comes from a study of blood T cell repertoires in COVID-19. As for the study in general: The cDNA or gDNA used as material had been derived from T cells, B-cell-depleted T cells, or PBMCs.

Sequenced material: PBMCs or T cells enriched from blood (not recorded which). The source of this sequence is a woman in her thirties with acute COVID-19.

The CDR3 spells CASSTTGTGIVDGYTF. For the CDR3, the DNA is TGCGCCAGCAGCACGACCGGGACAGGGATAGTGGATGGCTACACCTTC. This chain connects TRBV5-1 to TRBJ1-2; 9 bases are shared with TRBD1. Germline CDR1 reads SGHRS; CDR2 reads YFSETQ. The trim removed 4 bases at V and 6 bases at J, leaving 13 bases unmatched. The CDR3 runs 16 residues.